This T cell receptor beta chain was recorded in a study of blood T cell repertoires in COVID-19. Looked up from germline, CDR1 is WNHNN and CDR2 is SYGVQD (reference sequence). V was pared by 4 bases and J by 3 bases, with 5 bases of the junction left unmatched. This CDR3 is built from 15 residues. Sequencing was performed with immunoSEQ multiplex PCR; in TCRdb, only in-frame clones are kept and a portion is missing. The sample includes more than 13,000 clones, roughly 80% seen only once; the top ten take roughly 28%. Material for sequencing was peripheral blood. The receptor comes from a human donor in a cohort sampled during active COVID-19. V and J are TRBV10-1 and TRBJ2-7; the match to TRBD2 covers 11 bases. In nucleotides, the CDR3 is TGCGCCAGCAGTGGGGCAGGGACTAGCGGCTACGAGCAGTACTTC. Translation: CASSGAGTSGYEQYF.